The present entry profiles one T cell receptor (beta chain) with its context. No antigen is known for it. The CDR3 extends over 16 amino acids. CDR1 and CDR2 (germline): MGHRA, YSYEKL. V lost 0 bases to trimming and J lost 6 bases, with 15 bases between them. A J-beta primer mix and a sample-barcoded 5' primer were used in a second PCR of roughly 7 to 12 cycles. TCRdb analysed the 5' RACE reads with MiXCR anew, one entry per CDR3 protein. The data contain fewer than 2,000,000 distinct CDR3 sequences, 30% to 35% of them seen just once; the ten biggest clones take up about 10%. This record comes from a study of blood T cells in healthy people across ages. All donors came from Russia, were Caucasian and healthy, and spanned ages about 6 to 90. Notes on the study in general: While age rose, TCR beta diversity per million T cells dropped in a roughly linear way. Greater diversity and more naive CD4+ cells were seen in long-lived donors than in aged donors.

The receptor was derived from a young woman in good health. Sequencing was done on a sample of blood. The chain links TRBV4-1 to TRBJ1-5; possibly TRBD1 for D (6 bases). The CDR3 here is CASSQDQGTGLQPQHF. The CDR3 DNA reads as TGCGCCAGCAGCCAAGATCAAGGAACAGGGCTTCAGCCCCAGCATTTT.